The 15 T cell receptor beta chains presented below share a single source sample, sequenced in a study of tissue T cells after allogeneic stem cell transplantation. The table came from immunoSEQ multiplex PCR; TCRdb's copy has only in-frame clones and leaves some out. The data show around 50,000 clones, with 65% to 85% seen just once and about 0.55% held by the top ten. Sample: sorted cells pooled from one or two spleens. The source is a pool of C57BL/6 mice in good health.

In regard to this clone: Gene names follow the mouse nomenclature. The read falls 1 residue short of the CDR3 end, and the missing part is taken from the germline J gene. The sample contains more than one DNA sequence encoding this CDR3. The chain carries TRBV19 and TRBJ2-5, with 7 bases lining up with TRBD2. Germline-derived CDR1 and CDR2 are FNHDT and SITEND (reference sequence). The CDR3 has 14 amino acids. After removal of 2 bases from V and 2 bases from J, the junction contained 2 bases not matched to a gene. The covered CDR3 bases are TGTGCCAGCAGTATCGGGGGGGGCCAAGACACCCAGTAC. Translated, it gives CASSIGGGQDTQY. The CDR3 as a whole reads CASSIGGGQDTQYF. The full variable domain, its missing parts supplied by reference TRBV19 and TRBJ2-5, is GGIITQTPKFLIGQEGQKLTLKCQQNFNHDTMYWYRQDSGKGLRLIYYSITENDLQKGDLSEGYDASREKKSSFSLTVTSAQKNEMAVFLCASSIGGGQDTQYFGPGTRLLVL.

With regard to this clone: Gene names and germline match the mouse. The read comes to an end 1 residue before the CDR3 does, leaving the germline J gene to fill in the end. The chain uses TRBV1 and TRBJ2-2; D is uncertain. V shed 3 bases and J shed 0 bases, with 5 bases lying between them. This CDR3 has 14 amino acids. Germline CDR1 and CDR2: NSQYPW and LRSPGD (reference sequence). The CDR3 protein is CTCSAGSNTGQLYF. Incomplete CDR3 DNA: TGCACCTGCAGTGCTGGGTCAAACACCGGGCAGCTCTAC.

Notes on this clone: Genes and germline come from the mouse. The read terminates 1 residue before the CDR3 end, so the remaining end is supplied by the germline J gene. The chain joins TRBV19 to TRBJ2-7, with D hard to call. The CDR3 consists of 13 residues. The ends were cut back, 2 bases at V and 0 bases at J, with 6 bases in the middle. Germline V gene sequence: CDR1 FNHDT, CDR2 SITEND (reference sequence). The CDR3 sequence is CASSIDNSYEQYF. CDR3 DNA, as far as it was read: TGTGCCAGCAGTATCGACAACTCCTATGAACAGTAC.

Regarding this clone: Mouse names are used for the genes. The covered CDR3 bases are TGTGCCAGCAGCTCCAGTGCAGAAACGCTGTAT. Encoded protein: CASSSSAETLY. The full CDR3 protein is CASSSSAETLYF. The genes are TRBV3 and TRBJ2-3; D remains ambiguous. The read comes to an end 1 residue before the CDR3 does, leaving the germline J gene to fill in the end. V shed 4 bases and J shed 0 bases, with 2 bases lying between them. The CDR3 runs to 12 residues. The germline V gene encodes CDR1 SNHLY and CDR2 FYNGKV (reference sequence).

With regard to this clone: The gene symbols are mouse symbols. Read data end 1 residue before the CDR3 end; the end is taken from the germline J gene. The chain joins TRBV13-2 to TRBJ2-3; either TRBD1 or TRBD2 may supply D (5 bases each). Germline CDR1 reads NNHNN; CDR2 reads SYGAGS (reference sequence). The V end was cut by 2 bases, the J end by 4 bases, with 8 bases between. The CDR3 runs to 13 residues. The sequenced part of the CDR3 DNA is TGTGCCAGCGGTGAGGGGGTTCCAGAAACGCTGTAT. Encoded protein: CASGEGVPETLY. The complete CDR3 reads CASGEGVPETLYF.

Regarding this clone: All gene names here are mouse names. The observed sequence ends 1 residue before the CDR3 terminus, with the missing tail filled in from the germline J gene. This rearrangement joins TRBV26 to TRBJ2-7; 8 bases match TRBD1. After removal of 6 bases from V and 7 bases from J, the junction contained 8 bases not matched to a gene. Per germline, CDR1 KGHPV and CDR2 FQNQEV (reference sequence). The CDR3 sequence is 13 residues long. The CDR3 spells CASSLRGRGEQYF. Incomplete CDR3 DNA: TGTGCCAGCAGCCTCAGGGGGCGCGGGGAACAGTAC.

A remark on this clone: Any gene name here is a mouse gene name. The read comes to an end 1 residue before the CDR3 does, leaving the germline J gene to fill in the end. V is TRBV5 and J is TRBJ1-1; maybe TRBD1 (5 bases). This CDR3 contains 13 residues. Germline V gene data show CDR1 as LGHNA and CDR2 as YNLKQL (reference sequence). V lost 4 bases, J lost 0 bases, and 6 bases lay in between. CDR3 protein: CASSPQANTEVFF. CDR3 DNA (partial): TGTGCCAGCAGCCCACAGGCAAACACAGAAGTCTTC.

Of note for this clone: All gene names here are mouse names. Coverage ceases 1 residue before the CDR3 finishes, and the germline J gene fills in the end. The chain employs TRBV13-3 and TRBJ1-4; a possible D gene is TRBD1 (5 bases). This CDR3 is built from 14 residues. Trimming shortened V by 0 bases and J by 3 bases, and 6 bases separated the two germline ends. Germline CDR1 reads NNHDY; CDR2 reads SYVADS. The CDR3 here is CASSDEGTNERLFF. The CDR3 bases that were read are TGTGCCAGCAGTGATGAGGGGACCAACGAAAGATTATTT.

Details on this clone: Mouse names are used for the genes. The CDR3 extends 1 residue past the end of the read, so its final part is completed from the germline J gene. The chain joins TRBV13-3 to TRBJ2-4; D possibly corresponds to TRBD2 (7 bases). The CDR3 contains 14 residues. Trimming shortened V by 3 bases and J by 3 bases, and 11 bases separated the two germline ends. Germline V gives CDR1 NNHDY, CDR2 SYVADS. Here the CDR3 reads CASSGGARQNTLYF. The CDR3 bases that were read are TGTGCCAGCAGTGGGGGGGCGCGACAAAACACCTTGTAC. Full variable domain (remainder filled in from reference TRBV13-3 and TRBJ2-4): EAAVTQSPRSKVAVTGGKVTLSCHQTNNHDYMYWYRQDTGHGLRLIHYSYVADSTEKGDIPDGYKASRPSQENFSLILELASLSQTAVYFCASSGGARQNTLYFGAGTRLSVL.

To note about this clone: Mouse names are used for the genes. The read terminates 1 residue ahead of where the CDR3 ends, so the germline J gene completes it. V and J are TRBV26 and TRBJ2-4; tentatively, D is TRBD1 or TRBD2 (5 bases each). Germline V gene data show CDR1 as KGHPV and CDR2 as FQNQEV (reference sequence). Trimming removed 6 bases from V and 4 bases from J, with 11 bases in between. CDR3 length equals 13 residues. CDR3 in amino acids: CASSRDGKNTLYF. The sequenced CDR3 bases are TGTGCCAGCAGCCGGGACGGAAAAAACACCTTGTAC.

This clone was counted between two and nine times. The genes and germline here are from mouse. The read finishes 1 residue shy of the CDR3 end, and the germline J gene is used to complete it. This rearrangement joins TRBV29 to TRBJ2-7; the match to TRBD2 covers 9 bases. The J segment lost 0 bases and the V segment lost 6 bases, leaving 6 bases of the junction unmatched. CDR1 and CDR2 from the germline V gene are MSHET and SYDVDS. The CDR3 runs to 15 residues. The CDR3 bases that were read are TGTGCTAGCAGCTCCGACTGGGGGAACTCCTATGAACAGTAC. Encoded protein: CASSSDWGNSYEQY. In full, the CDR3 reads CASSSDWGNSYEQYF.

As for this clone: Germline and genes: mouse. The read falls 1 residue short of the CDR3 end, and the missing part is taken from the germline J gene. The chain uses TRBV19 and TRBJ2-5; possible D gene TRBD1, 5 bases. V was cut by 4 bases and J by 2 bases, with 8 bases left in between. The CDR3 extends over 13 amino acids. Germline CDR1 FNHDT, CDR2 SITEND (reference sequence). CDR3 region: CASSPTVQDTQYF. CDR3 DNA (partial): TGTGCCAGCAGTCCGACAGTCCAAGACACCCAGTAC. Variable domain in full (rest from reference TRBV19 and TRBJ2-5): GGIITQTPKFLIGQEGQKLTLKCQQNFNHDTMYWYRQDSGKGLRLIYYSITENDLQKGDLSEGYDASREKKSSFSLTVTSAQKNEMAVFLCASSPTVQDTQYFGPGTRLLVL.

Notes on this clone: Mouse gene names and germline throughout. The read falls 1 residue short of the CDR3 end, and the missing part is taken from the germline J gene. V and J are TRBV29 and TRBJ2-5; no definite D call. The CDR3 covers 11 residues. Trimming removed 4 bases at V and 6 bases at J, with 5 bases between. Germline V gene lookup returns CDR1 MSHET and CDR2 SYDVDS. CDR3 bases read: TGTGCTAGCAGTTACGGGGACACCCAGTAC. Its translation is CASSYGDTQY. The entire CDR3 protein reads CASSYGDTQYF.

Comments on this clone: Gene labels here are mouse ones. The CDR3 end is not reached by the read, which stops 1 residue before it; the germline J gene fills it in. The rearrangement joins TRBV29 to TRBJ1-1; 7 positions match TRBD1. This CDR3 is built from 15 residues. V was clipped by 5 bases and J by 0 bases; unmatched bases: 6. Germline V gene sequence: CDR1 MSHET, CDR2 SYDVDS. The CDR3 sequence: CASSRYRGANTEVFF. The sequenced part of the CDR3 DNA is TGTGCTAGCAGTCGATACAGGGGAGCAAACACAGAAGTCTTC.

About this clone itself: These gene names are mouse names. The read falls 1 residue short of the CDR3 end, and the missing part is taken from the germline J gene. The chain is built from TRBV13-1 and TRBJ2-1; D is possibly TRBD1 (5 bases). Germline loops: CDR1 NSHNY, CDR2 SYGAGN. The CDR3 has 15 amino acids. V lost 5 bases, J lost 3 bases, and 15 bases lay in between. Incomplete CDR3 DNA: TGTGCCAGCAGCCCCCGTTCAGGGATCTATGCTGAGCAGTTC. Amino acids: CASSPRSGIYAEQF. In full, the CDR3 reads CASSPRSGIYAEQFF.